The text below deals with one T cell receptor (beta chain). This sample is drawn from a study of cytomegalovirus exposure and HLA in healthy donors. V was shortened by 3 bases and J by 0 bases, with 9 bases between the two germline ends. The CDR3 spans 14 residues. CDR1 and CDR2 (germline): SGDLS, YYNGEE. Unrecorded immune exposures were likely, despite nominal health at sampling. PCR used 60 Vbeta primers and 13 Jbeta primers. Profiled with immunoSEQ multiplex PCR; TCRdb holds only in-frame clones, not every one. Of 150,000 to 180,000 clones listed, roughly 72% were seen once; the top ten hold 2.1%. The V call is TRBV9, the J call TRBJ1-1; D remains ambiguous. The clonotype was recovered from a man aged 25 to 40 in good health and CMV-seronegative. The sequenced sample consisted of PBMCs. Here the CDR3 reads CASSGRGLNTEAFF. The DNA of the CDR3 is TGTGCCAGCAGCGGACGGGGATTGAACACTGAAGCTTTCTTT.